The 3 T cell receptor beta chains listed next were all sequenced from one sample in a study of cytomegalovirus exposure and HLA in healthy donors. Both 60 Vbeta primers and 13 Jbeta primers went into the PCR. Clones were sequenced by immunoSEQ multiplex PCR, and TCRdb holds only the in-frame ones, with some missing. The profile covers more than 95,000 clones, with around 82% appearing a single time and around 3.6% taken by the ten largest. Source material: PBMCs. All receptors come from a middle-aged man in good health and CMV-seronegative.

The CDR3 spells CASSWGDRDEQYF. For the CDR3, the DNA is TGTGCCAGCAGTTGGGGGGATCGGGACGAGCAGTACTTC. The V and J genes are TRBV25-1 and TRBJ2-7, with D tentatively TRBD2 (6 bases). The CDR3 runs to 13 residues. CDR1 and CDR2 (germline): MGHDK, SYGVNS. V lost 5 bases, J lost 5 bases, and 13 bases lay in between.

V gene TRBV6-5 combines with J gene TRBJ1-4, with D tentatively TRBD1 (5 bases). The germline V gene has CDR1 MNHEY and CDR2 SVGAGI. This CDR3 is 13 amino acids long. V was shortened by 6 bases and J by 7 bases, with 12 bases between the two germline ends. CDR3 DNA sequence: TGTGCCAGCAGATCGTTGGGGGGTGAAAAACTGTTTTTT. Amino acids: CASRSLGGEKLFF.

The chain joins TRBV5-1 to TRBJ2-7, with 8 bases aligning to TRBD1. The CDR3 has 16 amino acids. The V gene's germline CDR1 is SGHRS and CDR2 YFSETQ. V shed 4 bases and J 0 bases; nucleotides not matched to a gene: 9. The CDR3 DNA sequence: TGCGCCAGCAGCCGTTTAGACAGGGGAAGCTCCTACGAGCAGTACTTC. It is translated as CASSRLDRGSSYEQYF. The variable domain in full, completed from reference TRBV5-1 and TRBJ2-7, reads KAGVTQTPRYLIKTRGQQVTLSCSPISGHRSVSWYQQTPGQGLQFLFEYFSETQRNKGNFPGRFSGRQFSNSRSEMNVSTLELGDSALYLCASSRLDRGSSYEQYFGPGTRLTVT.